These T cell receptor beta chains were read from a single sample in a study of T-cell reconstitution after alpha-beta-depleted transplantation in children. One entry per CDR3 protein results from TCRdb running MiXCR on the PCR reads. The table includes about 610,000 distinct CDR3 sequences, over 9.5% detected once. The specimen was PBMCs from the stem cell graft donor, collected from the stem cell graft. These receptors were collected from a human donor who donated a stem cell graft to a child with acute myeloid leukemia. Both conserved end residues are part of each CDR3. Each record gives: CDR3 DNA, CDR3 protein, D gene, V gene, J gene, clone size. A D gene is named only where the DNA matches it firmly. Size tells how often a clone was seen (once, few, many) or the class of an expanded clone, and some rows leave it out.

TGTGCCAGCTCACCCTCCTCGACGGATATAGGGAATCAGCCCCAGCATTTT,CASSPSSTDIGNQPQHF,NA,TRBV18,TRBJ1-5,NA
TGCGCCAGCAGCATGGACTCCGGGACTCCTAGCACAGATACGCAGTATTTT,CASSMDSGTPSTDTQYF,NA,TRBV5-1,TRBJ2-3,many
TGCAGCGTACCGGGACAGGGTATCGCCTACGAGCAGTACTTC,CSVPGQGIAYEQYF,TRBD1,TRBV29-1,TRBJ2-7,few
TGCGCCAGCAGCCTCGGGACTCCGGGAATCGAGCAGTTCTTC,CASSLGTPGIEQFF,NA,TRBV5-1,TRBJ2-1,NA
TGTGCCAGCAGTCAACACAGGAGGAGCAATCAGCCCCAGCATTTT,CASSQHRRSNQPQHF,NA,TRBV12-3/TRBV12-4,TRBJ1-5,few
TGTGCCATCCCTGGTACAGGCGGCACAGATACGCAGTATTTT,CAIPGTGGTDTQYF,NA,TRBV10-3,TRBJ2-3,many
TGTGCCAGCAGTTACCGAGGACTAGCGGGTTCGAACACCGGGGAGCTGTTTTTT,CASSYRGLAGSNTGELFF,TRBD2,TRBV6-2/TRBV6-3,TRBJ2-2,few
TGTGCCAGCAGCTCCGGTAGCGCCCACTCAGATACGCAGTATTTT,CASSSGSAHSDTQYF,NA,TRBV9,TRBJ2-3,NA
TGTGCCAGTAGTATAGCGACAGGGGGCTTTACATACAATGAGCAGTTCTTC,CASSIATGGFTYNEQFF,TRBD1,TRBV19,TRBJ2-1,many
TGCAGCGCACAGGGACAGGATGGCTACACCTTC,CSAQGQDGYTF,TRBD1,TRBV29-1,TRBJ1-2,NA
TGTGCCAGCAGCTCAACAGATTCTAGCACAGATACGCAGTATTTT,CASSSTDSSTDTQYF,NA,TRBV5-6,TRBJ2-3,NA
TGTGCCAGCAGTTTAGCGCGGGGAACCCCGGGGCAGCCCCAGCATTTT,CASSLARGTPGQPQHF,NA,TRBV12-3/TRBV12-4,TRBJ1-5,few
TGCAGTGCTAGAGCCGCAGGGACTAGCGGGAGGGCCGTAATTAGGGATGAGCAGTTCTTC,CSARAAGTSGRAVIRDEQFF,TRBD2,TRBV20-1,TRBJ2-1,NA
TGCAGCGGAGACAGACAGGGGCCTTGGGATGAGCAGTTCTTC,CSGDRQGPWDEQFF,TRBD1,TRBV29-1,TRBJ2-1,few
TGCAGTGCTAGAGATCCGGTAGGGGGACAAGCCTACGAGCAGTACTTC,CSARDPVGGQAYEQYF,NA,TRBV20-1,TRBJ2-7,NA
TGTGCCAGTCGATTGGTCGCTAGCGTGACAGATACGCAGTATTTT,CASRLVASVTDTQYF,NA,TRBV12-3/TRBV12-4,TRBJ2-3,few
TGCGCCAGCAGCTTGGCTCAGGGGACGGGCGAGCAGTTCTTC,CASSLAQGTGEQFF,NA,TRBV5-1,TRBJ2-1,NA
TGTGCCAGCAGCTTAAGCTTAAGGCGTTCTAACTATGGCTACACCTTC,CASSLSLRRSNYGYTF,NA,TRBV7-9,TRBJ1-2,many
TGTGCCAGCAGCTTAGGGGGGGGGCTTCCCTACAATGAGCAGTTCTTC,CASSLGGGLPYNEQFF,NA,TRBV7-9,TRBJ2-1,many
TGTGCCAGCAGCTTAGCCTGGACAGCTAACACTGAAGCTTTCTTT,CASSLAWTANTEAFF,NA,TRBV7-2,TRBJ1-1,NA
TGTGCCAGCAGCCAAGACTCCGCGTGGGGAGAAAAACTGTTTTTT,CASSQDSAWGEKLFF,NA,TRBV14,TRBJ1-4,NA
TGTGCCAGCAGTGTTGGCGGTGGGACCTACAATGAGCAGTTCTTC,CASSVGGGTYNEQFF,NA,TRBV2,TRBJ2-1,NA
TGCGCCAGCAGCTTGGATGGTAGCCGCAATGAGCAGTTCTTC,CASSLDGSRNEQFF,NA,TRBV5-1,TRBJ2-1,few
TGCAGCGTCGGGACTAGCGGGAGTAGGTTCGAGCAGTACTTC,CSVGTSGSRFEQYF,TRBD2,TRBV29-1,TRBJ2-7,NA
TGTGCCAGCAGCCCTGACAGCAATCAGAATTCACCCCTCCACTTT,CASSPDSNQNSPLHF,NA,TRBV6-2/TRBV6-3,TRBJ1-6,many
TGTGCCAGCAGTTCCCCGGAGAGCGGGAGGCTGTACGAGCAGTACTTC,CASSSPESGRLYEQYF,TRBD2,TRBV12-3/TRBV12-4,TRBJ2-7,few
TGTGCTAGTGCCATGACAGGGGGCTTCGGTCAGCCCCAGCATTTT,CASAMTGGFGQPQHF,TRBD1,TRBV12-5,TRBJ1-5,few
TGTGCCAGCAGCTTAGGGCTAGCGGGGGCCGGAGAGCAGTTCTTC,CASSLGLAGAGEQFF,TRBD2,TRBV7-2,TRBJ2-1,NA